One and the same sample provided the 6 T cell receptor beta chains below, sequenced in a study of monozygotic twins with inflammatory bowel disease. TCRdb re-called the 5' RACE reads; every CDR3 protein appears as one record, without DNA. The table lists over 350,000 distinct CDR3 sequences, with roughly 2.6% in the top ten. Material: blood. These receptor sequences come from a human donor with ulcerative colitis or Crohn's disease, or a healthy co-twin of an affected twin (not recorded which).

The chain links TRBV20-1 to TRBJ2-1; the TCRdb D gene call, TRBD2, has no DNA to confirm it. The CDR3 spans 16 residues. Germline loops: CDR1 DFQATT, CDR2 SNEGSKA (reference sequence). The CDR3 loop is CSARAGEWTNLNEQFF.

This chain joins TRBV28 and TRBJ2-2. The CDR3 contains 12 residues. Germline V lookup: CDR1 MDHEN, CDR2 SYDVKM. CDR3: CASSSHTGELFF.

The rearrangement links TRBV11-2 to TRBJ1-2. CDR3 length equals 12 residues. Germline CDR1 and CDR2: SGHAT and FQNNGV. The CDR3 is CATVRLLYGYTF.

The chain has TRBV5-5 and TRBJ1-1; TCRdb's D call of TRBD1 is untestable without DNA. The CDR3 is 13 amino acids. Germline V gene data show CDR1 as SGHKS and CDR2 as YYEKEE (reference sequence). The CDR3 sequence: CASSLRGNTEALF.

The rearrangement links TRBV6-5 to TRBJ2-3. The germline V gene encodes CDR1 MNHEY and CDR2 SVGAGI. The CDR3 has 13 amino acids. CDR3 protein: CASSWSFTDTQYF.

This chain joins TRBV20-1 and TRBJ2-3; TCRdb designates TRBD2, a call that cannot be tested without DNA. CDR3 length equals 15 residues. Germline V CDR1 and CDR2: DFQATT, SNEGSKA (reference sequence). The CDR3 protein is CSARPGLAGTDTQYF.